The rows below give T cell receptor beta chains drawn from one sample of a study of cytomegalovirus exposure and HLA in healthy donors. Clones were read by immunoSEQ multiplex PCR, and TCRdb kept only the in-frame ones, dropping some. Counted here are about 130,000 clones, roughly a tenth occurring once; the ten biggest clones make up approximately 4.4%. Specimen: PBMCs. These receptors were collected from a woman aged 18-35 years in good health and CMV-seropositive. The CDR3 runs from the conserved cysteine through the conserved F or W. A D gene is named only where the DNA matches it firmly. The size of a clone is reported for some rows only, either as once, few or many, or as a class for expanded clones.

TRBJ1-3	.	few	TRBV6-1	13	CASSDRGRNTIYF	TGTGCCAGCAGTGACAGGGGAAGAAACACCATATATTTT
TRBJ2-3	.	few	TRBV4-2	15	CASSHPEGSTDTQYF	TGTGCCAGCAGCCATCCGGAGGGGTCAACAGATACGCAGTATTTT
TRBJ2-1	.	.	TRBV7-9	15	CASSSRLGSYNEQFF	TGTGCCAGCAGCTCCCGACTAGGTTCCTACAATGAGCAGTTCTTC
TRBJ2-7	TRBD1	.	TRBV7-8	16	CASSLGLGTAGYEQYF	TGTGCCAGCAGCCTAGGGCTTGGGACAGCTGGGTACGAGCAGTACTTC
TRBJ2-3	.	few	TRBV5-1	15	CASSYGGLATDTQYF	TGCGCCAGCAGTTACGGGGGGCTAGCGACAGATACGCAGTATTTT
TRBJ1-1	.	few	TRBV5-1	14	CASRTTPQKEMAFF	TGCGCCAGCAGGACTACCCCACAGAAGGAGATGGCTTTCTTT
TRBJ2-2	.	.	TRBV5-4	16	CASSLDQGLVAGELFF	TGTGCCAGCAGCTTGGACCAGGGTTTGGTCGCCGGGGAGCTGTTTTTT
TRBJ1-2	.	.	TRBV10-3	13	CAISEFQNYGYTF	TGTGCCATCAGTGAGTTTCAGAACTATGGCTACACCTTC
TRBJ2-7	TRBD1	.	TRBV7-9	13	CASSPDRVGEQYF	TGTGCCAGCAGCCCGGACAGGGTGGGGGAGCAGTACTTC
TRBJ1-1	.	few	TRBV15	15	CATSRDIQGNREAFF	TGTGCCACCAGCAGAGACATTCAGGGGAACAGGGAAGCTTTCTTT
TRBJ2-3	.	many	TRBV2	14	CASSHSLTTDTQYF	TGTGCCAGCAGCCACTCGCTCACCACAGATACGCAGTATTTT
TRBJ1-5	.	.	TRBV18	15	CASSPFGGGNQPQHF	TGTGCCAGCTCACCATTTGGAGGGGGCAATCAGCCCCAGCATTTT
TRBJ1-5	TRBD1	few	TRBV15	15	CATSKTGQDNQPQHF	TGTGCCACCAGCAAGACAGGGCAGGACAATCAGCCCCAGCATTTT
TRBJ1-6	.	few	TRBV30	18	CAWSVPKLLSSYNSPLHF	TGTGCCTGGAGTGTTCCCAAACTGCTAAGCTCCTATAATTCACCCCTCCACTTT
TRBJ2-1	.	.	TRBV27	12	CASSLGPGEQFF	TGTGCCAGCAGTTTGGGGCCCGGGGAGCAGTTCTTC
TRBJ2-7	TRBD1	.	TRBV7-6	15	CASSLGDRERYEQYF	TGTGCCAGCAGCTTAGGGGACAGGGAGAGGTACGAGCAGTACTTC
TRBJ2-7	.	few	TRBV7-9	14	CASSLRQNSYEQYF	TGTGCCAGCAGCTTGCGGCAGAACTCCTACGAGCAGTACTTC
TRBJ2-2	.	.	TRBV2	13	CASSTYNTGELFF	TGTGCCAGCAGCACCTATAACACCGGGGAGCTGTTTTTT
TRBJ1-2	.	few	TRBV27	14	CASSLRGDFYGYTF	TGTGCCAGCAGTTTACGTGGAGACTTCTATGGCTACACCTTC
TRBJ2-6	.	.	TRBV5-1	16	CASSLGPTYGANVLTF	TGCGCCAGCAGCTTGGGACCGACTTATGGGGCCAACGTCCTGACTTTC
TRBJ1-2	.	few	TRBV6-1	15	CASIDPTTGMDGYTF	TGTGCCAGCATCGACCCAACAACGGGAATGGATGGCTACACCTTC
TRBJ1-1	TRBD1	.	TRBV30	14	CAWDRGLGNTEAFF	TGTGCCTGGGACAGGGGGCTGGGGAACACTGAAGCTTTCTTT
TRBJ1-1	TRBD1	.	TRBV5-4	12	CASSTGGTEAFF	TGTGCCAGTTCAACAGGGGGCACTGAAGCTTTCTTT
TRBJ2-7	TRBD2	.	TRBV6-5	15	CASSYSPAGTYEQYF	TGTGCCAGCAGTTACTCCCCAGCGGGGACCTACGAGCAGTACTTC
TRBJ2-7	TRBD2	few	TRBV4-1	15	CASSHRTSGRNEQYF	TGCGCCAGCAGCCACCGGACTAGCGGGAGGAACGAGCAGTACTTC
TRBJ1-5	.	few	TRBV4-2	15	CASSQDLMSNQPQHF	TGTGCCAGCAGCCAAGATCTTATGAGCAATCAGCCCCAGCATTTT
TRBJ2-1	.	.	TRBV6-5	15	CASSYTGSSYNEQFF	TGTGCCAGCAGTTACACGGGAAGCTCCTACAATGAGCAGTTCTTC
TRBJ2-4	TRBD1	few	TRBV10-3	11	CAILGQGIQYF	TGTGCCATCCTAGGACAGGGTATTCAGTACTTC
TRBJ1-1	TRBD1	few	TRBV19	16	CASSPPRGQRNTEAFF	TGTGCCAGTAGCCCTCCCAGGGGGCAGCGGAACACTGAAGCTTTCTTT
TRBJ2-7	TRBD2	.	TRBV10-3	14	CATGGGAKGYEQYF	TGTGCCACCGGGGGGGGAGCAAAAGGCTACGAGCAGTACTTC
TRBJ1-2	TRBD1	.	TRBV18	16	CASSPWQGELDYGYTF	TGTGCCAGCTCACCATGGCAGGGGGAGTTGGACTATGGCTACACCTTC
TRBJ2-7	TRBD1	.	TRBV18	14	CASSPGTGGYEQYF	TGTGCCAGCTCTCCCGGGACAGGGGGCTACGAGCAGTACTTC
TRBJ2-4	.	.	TRBV2	18	CASSEREGKGFAKNIQYF	TGTGCCAGCAGTGAAAGAGAGGGAAAGGGTTTTGCCAAAAACATTCAGTACTTC
TRBJ2-2	TRBD2	.	TRBV13	14	CASSFSGSRVELFF	TGTGCCAGCAGCTTCAGCGGGAGTAGGGTGGAGCTGTTTTTT
TRBJ2-2	TRBD2	few	TRBV28	16	CASSLGTSFNTGELFF	TGTGCCAGCAGTTTGGGGACTAGCTTCAACACCGGGGAGCTGTTTTTT
TRBJ1-2	TRBD1	.	TRBV27	15	CASSSRQGANYGYTF	TGTGCCAGCAGTTCAAGACAGGGGGCTAACTATGGCTACACCTTC
TRBJ2-7	.	.	TRBV19	14	CASSLQGGAYEQYF	TGTGCCAGTAGTCTGCAGGGAGGCGCCTACGAGCAGTACTTC
TRBJ1-1	.	.	TRBV10-2	12	CASRGAMAEAFF	TGCGCCAGCAGAGGAGCGATGGCTGAAGCTTTCTTT
TRBJ2-1	TRBD2	.	TRBV16	15	CASSQWSSGDNEQFF	TGTGCCAGCAGCCAATGGTCTAGCGGAGACAATGAGCAGTTCTTC
TRBJ1-1	.	.	TRBV4-1	14	CASSQDSSYTEAFF	TGCGCCAGCAGCCAAGATTCGTCGTACACTGAAGCTTTCTTT